The rows below give T cell receptor beta chains drawn from one sample of a study of ipilimumab plus nivolumab after autologous stem cell transplantation. Assay: immunoSEQ multiplex PCR; the TCRdb copy retains only in-frame clones and omits some. Altogether tens of thousands of clones are present, over 65% being singletons, with the ten largest covering 20% to 25%. The source material was PBMCs, sampled in a trial of ipilimumab plus nivolumab as post-transplant consolidation. The receptor set was obtained from a male donor with diffuse large B-cell lymphoma. CDR3s include the opening cysteine and the closing phenylalanine or tryptophan. A D gene is named only where the DNA matches it firmly. Clone size is not always given. Where it is, it says once, few, many or a class for expanded clones.

>TRBV19|NA|NA|TRBJ2-2
CASSIVGTNTGELFF
TGTGCCAGTAGTATAGTGGGTACGAACACCGGGGAGCTGTTTTTT
>TRBV15|large|NA|TRBJ2-7
CATSRDGSGSYEQYF
TGTGCCACCAGCAGAGATGGTAGCGGAAGTTACGAGCAGTACTTC
>TRBV30|NA|TRBD1|TRBJ1-6
CAWSVQGQGPSPLHF
TGTGCCTGGAGTGTACAAGGACAGGGGCCTTCACCCCTCCACTTT
>TRBV9|NA|NA|TRBJ2-3
CASSVGTRTDTQYF
TGTGCCAGCAGCGTAGGGACTCGCACAGATACGCAGTATTTT
>TRBV5-1|many|NA|TRBJ1-1
CASSLAIGRMNTEAFF
TGCGCCAGCAGCTTGGCCATCGGGCGGATGAACACTGAAGCTTTCTTT
>TRBV2|NA|TRBD1|TRBJ2-7
CASLGTASSYEQYF
TGTGCCAGCCTCGGGACAGCCTCCTCCTACGAGCAGTACTTC
>TRBV6-6|NA|TRBD1|TRBJ1-1
CASSSQGALTEAFF
TGTGCCAGCAGTTCACAGGGGGCATTGACTGAAGCTTTCTTT
>TRBV4-1|NA|NA|TRBJ2-2
CASSQGQGPGELFF
TGCGCCAGCAGCCAAGGTCAGGGGCCCGGGGAGCTGTTTTTT
>TRBV5-4|NA|NA|TRBJ2-5
CASSPAGGRETQYF
TGTGCCAGCAGCCCGGCCGGGGGCAGGGAGACCCAGTACTTC
>TRBV6-5|few|NA|TRBJ1-2
CASSYSPLTGYTF
TGTGCCAGCAGTTACTCTCCATTAACTGGCTACACCTTC
>TRBV21-1|NA|NA|TRBJ1-1
CASSRQLATIRTEAFF
TGTGCCAGCAGTCGGCAATTAGCCACAATTCGCACTGAAGCTTTCTTT
>TRBV7-6|few|TRBD2|TRBJ2-2
CASSSGGPTGELFF
TGTGCCAGCAGCTCGGGGGGGCCCACCGGGGAGCTGTTTTTT
>TRBV5-1|NA|NA|TRBJ2-1
CASSLVVGQYNEQFF
TGCGCCAGCAGCTTGGTTGTCGGACAGTACAATGAGCAGTTCTTC
>TRBV28|NA|NA|TRBJ2-1
CASSPPGGPSYNEQFF
TGTGCCAGCAGTCCCCCCGGGGGGCCGTCCTACAATGAGCAGTTCTTC
>TRBV5-6|NA|TRBD2|TRBJ2-7
CASSRGGGQYF
TGTGCCAGCAGCCGGGGCGGGGGGCAGTACTTC
>TRBV6-6|once|NA|TRBJ2-1
CASSYLGSFSNNEQFF
TGTGCCAGCAGTTACTTGGGGAGTTTTTCCAACAATGAGCAGTTCTTC
>TRBV27|once|TRBD1|TRBJ1-4
CASRRLTGHYEKLFF
TGTGCCAGCAGACGATTGACAGGGCACTATGAAAAACTGTTTTTT
>TRBV4-1|NA|TRBD2|TRBJ2-3
CASSRTSGHTDTQYF
TGCGCCAGCAGCCGGACTAGCGGGCACACAGATACGCAGTATTTT
>TRBV30|NA|NA|TRBJ1-5
CAWSRQVSNQPQHF
TGTGCCTGGAGTCGGCAGGTTAGCAATCAGCCCCAGCATTTT
>TRBV6-9|NA|NA|TRBJ1-2
CASKDQGHGYTF
TGTGCCAGCAAAGATCAGGGTCATGGCTACACCTTC